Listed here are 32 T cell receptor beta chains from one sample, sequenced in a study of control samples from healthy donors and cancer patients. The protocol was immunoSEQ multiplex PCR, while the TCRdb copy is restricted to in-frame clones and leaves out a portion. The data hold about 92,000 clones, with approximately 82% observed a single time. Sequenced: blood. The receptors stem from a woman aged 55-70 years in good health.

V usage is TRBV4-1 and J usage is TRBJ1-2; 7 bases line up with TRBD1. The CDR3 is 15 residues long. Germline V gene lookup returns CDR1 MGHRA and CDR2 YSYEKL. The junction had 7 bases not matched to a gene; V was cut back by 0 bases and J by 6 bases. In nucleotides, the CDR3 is TGCGCCAGCAGCCAAGAGCGCTGGGACAGAAATGGCTACACCTTC. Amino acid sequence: CASSQERWDRNGYTF.

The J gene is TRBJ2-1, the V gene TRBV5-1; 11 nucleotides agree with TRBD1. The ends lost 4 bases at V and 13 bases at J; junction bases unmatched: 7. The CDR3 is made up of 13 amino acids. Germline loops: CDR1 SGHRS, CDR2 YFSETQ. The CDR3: CASSPRDRGTQFF. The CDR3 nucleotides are TGCGCCAGCAGCCCACGGGACAGGGGGACCCAGTTCTTC.

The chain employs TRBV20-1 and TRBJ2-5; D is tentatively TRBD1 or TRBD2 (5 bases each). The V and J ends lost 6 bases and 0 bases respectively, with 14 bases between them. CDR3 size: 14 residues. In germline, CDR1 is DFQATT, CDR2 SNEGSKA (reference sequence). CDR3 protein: CSASDEGYQETQYF. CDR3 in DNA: TGCAGTGCCAGTGACGAGGGGTACCAAGAGACCCAGTACTTC.

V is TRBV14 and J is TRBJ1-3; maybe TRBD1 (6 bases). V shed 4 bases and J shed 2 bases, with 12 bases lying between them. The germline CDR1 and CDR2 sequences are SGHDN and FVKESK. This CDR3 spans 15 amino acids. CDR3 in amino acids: CASSRTGFPGNTIYF. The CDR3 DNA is TGTGCCAGCAGCCGAACAGGGTTCCCTGGAAACACCATATATTTT.

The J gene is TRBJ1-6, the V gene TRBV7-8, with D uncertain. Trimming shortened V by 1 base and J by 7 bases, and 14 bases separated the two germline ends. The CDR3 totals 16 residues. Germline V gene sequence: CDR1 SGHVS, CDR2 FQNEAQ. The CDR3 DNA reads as TGTGCCAGCAGCTTAGTCACGGCAGGACCAAATTCACCCCTCCACTTT. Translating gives CASSLVTAGPNSPLHF.

The CDR3 region has the DNA TGTGCCAGCAGCTTAGATAGCGGGAGTCCTGAGACCCAGTACTTC. Protein: CASSLDSGSPETQYF. V gene TRBV7-2 combines with J gene TRBJ2-5; TRBD2 matches 9 bases. Germline CDR1 and CDR2: SGHTA and FQGNSA. Trimming at V came to 1 base and at J to 5 bases, leaving 5 bases not matched to a gene. This CDR3 has 15 residues.

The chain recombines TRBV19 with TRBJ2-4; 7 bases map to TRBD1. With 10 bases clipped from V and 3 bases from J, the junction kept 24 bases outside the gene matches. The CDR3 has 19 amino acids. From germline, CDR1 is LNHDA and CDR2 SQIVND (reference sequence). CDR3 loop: CATNGRDSGPPRGKNIQYF. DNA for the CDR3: TGTGCCACCAACGGCCGGGACAGTGGTCCCCCGAGGGGCAAAAACATTCAGTACTTC.

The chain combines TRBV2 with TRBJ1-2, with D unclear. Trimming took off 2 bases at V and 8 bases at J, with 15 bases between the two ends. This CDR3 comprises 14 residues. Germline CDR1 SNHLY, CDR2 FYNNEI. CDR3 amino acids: CASSETINSIGYTF. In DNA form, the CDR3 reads TGTGCCAGCAGTGAAACAATCAATTCAATAGGCTACACCTTC.

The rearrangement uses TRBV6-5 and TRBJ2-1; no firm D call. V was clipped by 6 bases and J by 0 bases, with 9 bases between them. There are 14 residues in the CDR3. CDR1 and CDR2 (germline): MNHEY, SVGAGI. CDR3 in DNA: TGTGCCAGCAGGGACCGTAGCTCCTACAATGAGCAGTTCTTC. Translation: CASRDRSSYNEQFF.

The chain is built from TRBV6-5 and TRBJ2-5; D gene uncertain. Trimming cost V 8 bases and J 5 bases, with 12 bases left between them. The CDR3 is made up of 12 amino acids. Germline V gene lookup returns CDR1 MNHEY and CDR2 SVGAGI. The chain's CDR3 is CASQHFTETQYF. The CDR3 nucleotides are TGTGCCAGCCAACACTTTACGGAGACCCAGTACTTC.

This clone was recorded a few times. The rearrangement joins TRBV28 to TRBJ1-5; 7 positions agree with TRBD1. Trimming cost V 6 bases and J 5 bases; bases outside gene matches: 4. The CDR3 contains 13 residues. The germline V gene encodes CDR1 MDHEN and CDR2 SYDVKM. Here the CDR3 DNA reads TGTGCCAGCAGGACACAGGGGCATCAGCCCCAGCATTTT. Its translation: CASRTQGHQPQHF.

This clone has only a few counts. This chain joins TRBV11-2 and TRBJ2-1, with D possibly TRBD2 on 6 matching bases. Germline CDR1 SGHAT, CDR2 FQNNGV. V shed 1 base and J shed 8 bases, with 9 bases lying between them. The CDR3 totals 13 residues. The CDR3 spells CASSLGGAYEQFF. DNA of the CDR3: TGTGCCAGCAGCTTAGGCGGGGCGTATGAGCAGTTCTTC.

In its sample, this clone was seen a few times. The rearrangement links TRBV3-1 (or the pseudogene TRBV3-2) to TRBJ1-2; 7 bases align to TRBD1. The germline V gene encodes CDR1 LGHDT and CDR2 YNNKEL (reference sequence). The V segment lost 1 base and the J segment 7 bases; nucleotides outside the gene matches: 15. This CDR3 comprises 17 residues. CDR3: CASSQVVSDRRGGGYTF. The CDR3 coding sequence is TGTGCCAGCAGCCAAGTAGTCTCGGACAGGCGAGGTGGTGGCTACACCTTC.

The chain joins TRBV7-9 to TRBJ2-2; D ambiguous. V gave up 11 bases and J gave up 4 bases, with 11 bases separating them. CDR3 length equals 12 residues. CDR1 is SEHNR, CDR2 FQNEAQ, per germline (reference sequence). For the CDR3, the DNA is TGTGCCGCTGAGAGAGGCACCGGGGAGCTGTTTTTT. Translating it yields CAAERGTGELFF.

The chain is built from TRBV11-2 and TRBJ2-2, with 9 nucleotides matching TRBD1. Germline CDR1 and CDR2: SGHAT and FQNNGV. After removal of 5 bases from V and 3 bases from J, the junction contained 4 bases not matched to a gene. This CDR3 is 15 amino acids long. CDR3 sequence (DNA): TGTGCCAGCAGCAAAAGACAGGGGGACACCGGGGAGCTGTTTTTT. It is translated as CASSKRQGDTGELFF.

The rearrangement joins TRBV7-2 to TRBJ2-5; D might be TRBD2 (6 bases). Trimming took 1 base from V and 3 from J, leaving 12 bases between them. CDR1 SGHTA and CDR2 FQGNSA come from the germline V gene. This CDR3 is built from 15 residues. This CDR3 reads CASSLVAGSEETQYF. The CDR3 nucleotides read TGTGCCAGCAGCTTAGTTGCGGGGAGTGAAGAGACCCAGTACTTC.

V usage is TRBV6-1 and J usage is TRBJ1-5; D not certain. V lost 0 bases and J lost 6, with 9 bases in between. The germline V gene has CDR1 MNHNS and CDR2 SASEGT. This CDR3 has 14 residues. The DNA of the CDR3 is TGTGCCAGCAGTGAAGCTTCTGCAATTCAGCCCCAGCATTTT. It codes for CASSEASAIQPQHF.

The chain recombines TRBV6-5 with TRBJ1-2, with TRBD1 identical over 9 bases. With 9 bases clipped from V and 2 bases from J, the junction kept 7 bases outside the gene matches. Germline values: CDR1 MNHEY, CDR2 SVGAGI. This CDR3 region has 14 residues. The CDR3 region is CASVEGQGNYGYTF. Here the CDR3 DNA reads TGTGCCAGTGTTGAGGGACAGGGAAACTATGGCTACACCTTC.

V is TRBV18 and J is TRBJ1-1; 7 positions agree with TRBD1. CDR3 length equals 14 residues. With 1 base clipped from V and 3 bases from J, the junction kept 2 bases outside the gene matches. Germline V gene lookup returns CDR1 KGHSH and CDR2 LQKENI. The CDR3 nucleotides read TGTGCCAGCTCACCACGTGACAGGGACACTGAAGCTTTCTTT. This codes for CASSPRDRDTEAFF.

DNA of the CDR3: TGTGCCACCAGCAGAGATAAGGGTGGGGCCAACGTCCTGACTTTC. Its protein product is CATSRDKGGANVLTF. V gene TRBV15 combines with J gene TRBJ2-6; D unclear. The CDR3 is 15 amino acids. The germline V gene has CDR1 LNHNV and CDR2 YYDKDF (reference sequence). Trimming removed 0 bases from V and 3 bases from J, with 6 bases in between.

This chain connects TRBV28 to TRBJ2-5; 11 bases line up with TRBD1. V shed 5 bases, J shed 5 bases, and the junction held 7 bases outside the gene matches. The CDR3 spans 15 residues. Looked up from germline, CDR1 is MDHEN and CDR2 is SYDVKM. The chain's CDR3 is CASSTRTGGHETQYF. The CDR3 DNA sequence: TGTGCCAGCAGTACCCGGACAGGGGGCCATGAGACCCAGTACTTC.

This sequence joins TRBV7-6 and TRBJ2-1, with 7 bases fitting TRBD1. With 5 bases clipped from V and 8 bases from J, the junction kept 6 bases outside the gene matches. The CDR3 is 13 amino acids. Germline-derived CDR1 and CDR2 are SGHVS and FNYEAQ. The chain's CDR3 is CASSLQGIDEQFF. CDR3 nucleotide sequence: TGTGCCAGCAGCCTACAGGGGATCGATGAGCAGTTCTTC.

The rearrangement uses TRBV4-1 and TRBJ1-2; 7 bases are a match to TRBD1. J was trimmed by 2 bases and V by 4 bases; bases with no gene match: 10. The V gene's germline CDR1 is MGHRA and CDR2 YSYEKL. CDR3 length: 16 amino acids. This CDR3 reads CASSLGPDRLNYGYTF. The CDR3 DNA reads TGCGCCAGCAGCCTGGGGCCGGACAGGCTAAACTATGGCTACACCTTC.

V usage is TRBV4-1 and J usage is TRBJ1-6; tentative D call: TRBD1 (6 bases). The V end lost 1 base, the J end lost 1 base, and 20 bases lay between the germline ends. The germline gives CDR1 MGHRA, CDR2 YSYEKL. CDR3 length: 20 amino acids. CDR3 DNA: TGCGCCAGCAGCCAAGTATTAGGACAGCCAGGCGGGTCCTATAATTCACCCCTCCACTTT. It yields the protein CASSQVLGQPGGSYNSPLHF.

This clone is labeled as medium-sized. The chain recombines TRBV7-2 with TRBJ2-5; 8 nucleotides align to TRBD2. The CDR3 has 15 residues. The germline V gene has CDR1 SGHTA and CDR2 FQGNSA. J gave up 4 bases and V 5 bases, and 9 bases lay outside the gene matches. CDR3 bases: TGTGCCAGCAGCCCTACCGGGGGGGCCCTAGAGACCCAGTACTTC. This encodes CASSPTGGALETQYF.

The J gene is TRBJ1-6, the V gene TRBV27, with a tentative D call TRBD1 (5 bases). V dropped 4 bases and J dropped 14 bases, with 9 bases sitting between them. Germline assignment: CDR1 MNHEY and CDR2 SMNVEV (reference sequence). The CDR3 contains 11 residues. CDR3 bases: TGTGCCAGCAGTTGGGAGGGGTCCCTCCACTTT. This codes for CASSWEGSLHF.

The CDR3, as DNA: TGTGCCATTCGGGACGGATCCTACAATGAGCAGTTCTTC. It specifies CAIRDGSYNEQFF. The V gene is TRBV10-3, the J gene TRBJ2-1; D may match TRBD1 or TRBD2 (5 bases each). The germline V gene has CDR1 ENHRY and CDR2 SYGVKD. CDR3 length: 13 amino acids. The V end was cut by 9 bases, the J end by 1 base, with 10 bases between.

DNA of the CDR3: TGTGCCATCAGTGAGTCGCAGGGCAATCAGCCCCAGCATTTT. Encoded protein: CAISESQGNQPQHF. The rearrangement joins TRBV10-3 to TRBJ1-5; no clear D gene. V was clipped by 0 bases and J by 2 bases, with 5 bases between them. The CDR3 extends over 14 amino acids. Germline CDR1 is ENHRY and CDR2 is SYGVKD.

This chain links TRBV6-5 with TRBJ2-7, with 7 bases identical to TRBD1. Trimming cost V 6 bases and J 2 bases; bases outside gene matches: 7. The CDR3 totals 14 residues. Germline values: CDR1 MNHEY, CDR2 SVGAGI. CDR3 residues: CASSPGTVTYEQYF. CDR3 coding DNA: TGTGCCAGCAGCCCCGGGACAGTTACCTACGAGCAGTACTTC.

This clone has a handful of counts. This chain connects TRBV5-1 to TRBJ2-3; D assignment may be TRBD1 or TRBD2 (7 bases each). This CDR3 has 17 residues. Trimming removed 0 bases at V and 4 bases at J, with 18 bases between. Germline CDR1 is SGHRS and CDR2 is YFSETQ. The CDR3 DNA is TGCGCCAGCAGCTTGGGACAGGGAAGCGGGATCGCAGATACGCAGTATTTT. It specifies CASSLGQGSGIADTQYF.

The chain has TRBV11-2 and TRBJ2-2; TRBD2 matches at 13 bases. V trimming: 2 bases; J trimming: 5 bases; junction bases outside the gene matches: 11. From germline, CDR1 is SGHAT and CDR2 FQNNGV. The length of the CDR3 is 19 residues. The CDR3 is CASSLPGLAGSSRTGELFF. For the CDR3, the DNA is TGTGCCAGCAGCTTACCGGGACTAGCGGGATCCTCGAGGACCGGGGAGCTGTTTTTT.

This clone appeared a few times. CDR3 protein: CASSPFLAGSYEQYF. The DNA for the CDR3 is TGTGCCAGCAGCCCTTTCCTAGCGGGAAGTTACGAGCAGTACTTC. This sequence joins TRBV7-9 and TRBJ2-7, with 9 bases matching TRBD2. CDR1 is SEHNR, CDR2 FQNEAQ, per germline (reference sequence). Germline trimming cut 5 bases from V and 4 bases from J; bases unmatched to any gene: 9. This CDR3 is 15 amino acids long.